Below, 26 T cell receptor beta chains from the same sample are listed, as sequenced in a study of cytotoxic CD8 clonotypes in ibrutinib-treated CLL. TCRdb keeps only in-frame clones here, not all; method: immunoSEQ multiplex PCR. The table has nearly 85,000 clones, roughly 77% seen once; the top ten hold about 4.4%. The sequencing here drew on PBMCs, taken after 12 months of ibrutinib treatment. These receptors all stem from a human donor with chronic lymphocytic leukemia.

This clone was picked up one time. The chain couples TRBV5-6 to TRBJ2-3; the D is unclear. Per the germline V gene, CDR1 is SGHDT and CDR2 is YYEEEE. This CDR3 spans 15 amino acids. V was pared by 0 bases and J by 2 bases, with 10 bases between. CDR3 residues: CASSLGVTATDTQYF. The CDR3 DNA reads as TGTGCCAGCAGCTTGGGGGTTACAGCCACAGATACGCAGTATTTT.

The J gene is TRBJ1-4, the V gene TRBV5-1, with 8 bases matching TRBD1. The CDR3 contains 14 residues. The J segment lost 8 bases and the V segment lost 5 bases, leaving 8 bases of the junction unmatched. The germline V gene encodes CDR1 SGHRS and CDR2 YFSETQ. The CDR3 loop reads CASRQTGGREKLFF. The DNA of the CDR3 is TGCGCCAGCAGGCAAACAGGGGGTAGAGAAAAACTGTTTTTT.

This chain joins TRBV28 and TRBJ2-2; D could derive from TRBD1 or TRBD2 (5 bases each). The germline CDR1 and CDR2 sequences are MDHEN and SYDVKM. The CDR3 covers 15 residues. Trimming stripped 7 bases from V and 3 bases from J, with 15 bases between. For the CDR3, the DNA is TGTGCCAGCACCTTGGGGGATTTTGACACCGGGGAGCTGTTTTTT. Translating it yields CASTLGDFDTGELFF.

The J gene is TRBJ2-5, the V gene TRBV2; D ambiguous. Trimming cost V 6 bases and J 5 bases, with 13 bases left between them. Germline V lookup: CDR1 SNHLY, CDR2 FYNNEI. The CDR3 consists of 13 residues. As DNA, the CDR3 is TGTGCCAGCAGCCCCGAGGTTGGGGAGACCCAGTACTTC. Translation gives CASSPEVGETQYF.

The chain is built from TRBV7-2 and TRBJ1-2; no reliable D call. This CDR3 is built from 13 residues. The V end lost 1 base, the J end lost 4 bases, and 7 bases lay between the germline ends. CDR1 is SGHTA and CDR2 is FQGNSA in the germline V gene. The DNA for the CDR3 is TGTGCCAGCAGCTTAGGCAGTGGCTATGGCTACACCTTC. As protein: CASSLGSGYGYTF.

The rearrangement links TRBV11-3 to TRBJ2-2; D might be TRBD1 (6 bases). This CDR3 is built from 13 residues. Per germline, CDR1 SGHNT and CDR2 YENEEA. Trimming shortened V by 2 bases and J by 6 bases, and 7 bases separated the two germline ends. The CDR3 DNA reads as TGTGCCAGCAGCTTAAGGACAGCCGGGGAGCTGTTTTTT. This gives the protein CASSLRTAGELFF.

This clone was seen a single time. V is TRBV5-1 and J is TRBJ2-7, with 12 bases matching TRBD2. The CDR3 loop spans 17 amino acids. The V gene's germline CDR1 is SGHRS and CDR2 YFSETQ. Trimming cost V 4 bases and J 4 bases; bases outside gene matches: 12. Written as DNA, the CDR3 is TGCGCCAGCAGCCAGGTCCTAGCGGGAGGGCCCGGGTACGAGCAGTACTTC. It translates to CASSQVLAGGPGYEQYF.

This clone was detected once. This rearrangement joins TRBV5-1 to TRBJ1-1; D is undetermined. CDR1 and CDR2 (germline): SGHRS, YFSETQ. V was pared by 0 bases and J by 3 bases, with 9 bases between. CDR3 length: 14 amino acids. The CDR3 loop reads CASSLGGGYTEAFF. In DNA, the CDR3 is TGCGCCAGCAGCTTGGGAGGTGGGTACACTGAAGCTTTCTTT.

V gene TRBV5-6 combines with J gene TRBJ2-1; 7 nucleotides line up with TRBD2. J lost 1 base, V lost 3 bases, and 4 bases had no gene match. The CDR3 length is 15 residues. Germline lookup yields CDR1 SGHDT and CDR2 YYEEEE. CDR3 bases: TGTGCCAGCAGCTGGGACTACCAATCCTACAATGAGCAGTTCTTC. The encoded protein is CASSWDYQSYNEQFF.

The rearrangement uses TRBV4-1 and TRBJ1-1; 9 nucleotides line up with TRBD1. The CDR3 is 12 amino acids. The V segment lost 6 bases and the J segment 10 bases; nucleotides outside the gene matches: 6. Germline CDR1 MGHRA, CDR2 YSYEKL. CDR3 DNA sequence: TGCGCCAGCAGGAAAGACAGGGGGGGAGCTTTCTTT. Translation: CASRKDRGGAFF.

The chain employs TRBV10-1 and TRBJ2-3, with D perhaps TRBD2 (6 bases). The germline V and J ends were trimmed by 4 bases and 6 bases, with 11 bases remaining between them. The CDR3 extends over 13 amino acids. Germline CDR1 is WNHNN and CDR2 is SYGVQD (reference sequence). The CDR3 protein is CASSVLRGDTQYF. The CDR3 DNA follows: TGCGCCAGCAGTGTACTACGGGGGGATACGCAGTATTTT.

The CDR3 loop is CASSPGQGMDIQYF. CDR3 nucleotide sequence: TGTGCCAGTAGCCCCGGACAGGGAATGGACATTCAGTACTTC. This chain joins TRBV19 and TRBJ2-4; 8 bases line up with TRBD1. V trimming: 6 bases; J trimming: 8 bases; junction bases outside the gene matches: 9. The CDR3 length is 14 residues. The germline V gene has CDR1 LNHDA and CDR2 SQIVND (reference sequence).

The rearrangement links TRBV7-3 to TRBJ2-3, with 10 bases lining up with TRBD2. The germline V gene has CDR1 SGHTA and CDR2 FQGTGA. The CDR3 spans 16 residues. Unmatched junction bases numbered 9, after V lost 5 bases and J lost 4 bases. CDR3 in DNA: TGTGCCAGCAGCGACCCAATTGGACTAGCGGCAGATACGCAGTATTTT. Protein sequence: CASSDPIGLAADTQYF.

V and J are TRBV10-2 and TRBJ1-2, with a possible D match to TRBD1 (5 bases). Germline lookup yields CDR1 WSHSY and CDR2 SAAADI. With 6 bases removed from V and 4 bases from J, the gap between germline ends came to 15 bases. The CDR3 contains 14 residues. The CDR3 is CASRGGEPPYGYTF. CDR3 sequence (DNA): TGCGCCAGCAGGGGAGGGGAACCACCCTATGGCTACACCTTC.

V and J are TRBV5-6 and TRBJ2-1; no clear D. The CDR3 sequence is 15 residues long. The V end lost 6 bases, the J end lost 9 bases, and 22 bases lay between the germline ends. The germline V gene encodes CDR1 SGHDT and CDR2 YYEEEE. CDR3 in amino acids: CASTPLGPHSGEQFF. In DNA form, the CDR3 reads TGTGCCAGCACCCCTTTAGGACCCCATTCGGGTGAGCAGTTCTTC.

This clone appeared once. The chain joins TRBV2 to TRBJ2-3; 13 positions agree with TRBD2. CDR3 size: 14 residues. The J segment lost 3 bases and the V segment lost 8 bases, leaving 2 bases of the junction unmatched. Germline CDR1 SNHLY, CDR2 FYNNEI. In DNA form, the CDR3 reads TGTGCCAGCCGACTAGCGGGGGGTACAGATACGCAGTATTTT. Amino acid sequence: CASRLAGGTDTQYF.

The rearrangement links TRBV18 to TRBJ2-7; the D gene could be TRBD1 or TRBD2 (5 bases each). This CDR3 has 14 residues. The germline V gene encodes CDR1 KGHSH and CDR2 LQKENI. V lost 3 bases, J lost 5 bases, and 14 bases lay in between. The CDR3 sequence: CASSPGASRDEQYF. The CDR3 coding sequence is TGTGCCAGCTCACCGGGTGCTAGCAGGGACGAGCAGTACTTC.

The chain has TRBV5-1 and TRBJ1-3; D is possibly TRBD1 (5 bases). Germline V gives CDR1 SGHRS, CDR2 YFSETQ. This CDR3 spans 14 amino acids. Trimming cost V 3 bases and J 2 bases, with 9 bases left between them. CDR3 loop: CASSSGTAGNTIYF. CDR3 coding DNA: TGCGCCAGCAGCTCGGGGACGGCTGGAAACACCATATATTTT.

V gene TRBV7-2 combines with J gene TRBJ2-7; 7 bases are shared with TRBD2. CDR1 and CDR2 from the germline V gene are SGHTA and FQGNSA. V shed 3 bases, J shed 5 bases, and the junction held 4 bases outside the gene matches. The CDR3 has 13 amino acids. The CDR3 spells CASSFGGGNEQYF. For the CDR3, the DNA is TGTGCCAGCAGCTTTGGCGGGGGAAACGAGCAGTACTTC.

The chain is built from TRBV28 and TRBJ2-3; 7 nucleotides align to TRBD1. The V gene's germline CDR1 is MDHEN and CDR2 SYDVKM. The CDR3 is 15 amino acids. Unmatched junction bases numbered 9, after V lost 3 bases and J lost 6 bases. In DNA, the CDR3 is TGTGCCAGCAGTTTGGGACAGCGGAGAGGGGATACGCAGTATTTT. Translated, it gives CASSLGQRRGDTQYF. Using reference TRBV28 and TRBJ2-3 for the parts outside the CDR3, the full variable domain is DVKVTQSSRYLVKRTGEKVFLECVQDMDHENMFWYRQDPGLGLRLIYFSYDVKMKEKGDIPEGYSVSREKKERFSLILESASTNQTSMYLCASSLGQRRGDTQYFGPGTRLTVL.

The chain joins TRBV11-2 to TRBJ2-4; D may be TRBD2 (6 bases). Per germline, CDR1 SGHAT and CDR2 FQNNGV. The CDR3 is made up of 14 amino acids. The V gene lost 3 bases and the J gene lost 9 bases, with 15 bases spanning the gap. The CDR3 loop reads CASSFPGARGIQYF. The CDR3 DNA is TGTGCCAGCAGCTTCCCGGGAGCTCGGGGCATTCAGTACTTC.

This chain uses TRBV6-5 with TRBJ1-1; tentatively, D is TRBD1 (5 bases). The CDR3 is 15 residues long. Germline V gene data show CDR1 as MNHEY and CDR2 as SVGAGI. Trimming removed 0 bases from V and 0 bases from J, with 8 bases in between. The CDR3: CASSYSLRVNTEAFF. The DNA for the CDR3 is TGTGCCAGCAGTTACTCCCTCAGGGTGAACACTGAAGCTTTCTTT.

As concerns this clone: This sample includes further DNA sequences coding for the same CDR3. Here the CDR3 reads CASSVGSTDTQYF. The CDR3 region has the DNA TGTGCCAGCAGCGTGGGCAGCACAGATACGCAGTATTTT. The J gene is TRBJ2-3, the V gene TRBV9; no firm D call. Germline CDR1 SGDLS, CDR2 YYNGEE. The CDR3 covers 13 residues. V lost 2 bases and J 0 bases, leaving 4 bases between the germline ends.

The rearrangement links TRBV11-3 to TRBJ2-3; D gene ambiguous. This CDR3 contains 13 residues. CDR1 SGHNT and CDR2 YENEEA come from the germline V gene. V was clipped by 5 bases and J by 1 base, with 7 bases between them. CDR3 sequence reads: CASSPGGTDTQYF. For the CDR3, the DNA is TGTGCCAGCAGCCCGGGTGGCACAGATACGCAGTATTTT. The full variable domain, in which reference TRBV11-3 and TRBJ2-3 provide the parts outside the CDR3, is EAGVVQSPRYKIIEKKQPVAFWCNPISGHNTLYWYLQNLGQGPELLIRYENEEAVDDSQLPKDRFSAERLKGVDSTLKIQPAELGDSAVYLCASSPGGTDTQYFGPGTRLTVL.

The CDR3 reads CASSGGSRLEGWSGEQYF. The CDR3 bases are TGTGCCAGTAGTGGTGGGAGCCGCCTCGAGGGTTGGTCGGGCGAGCAGTACTTC. The rearrangement uses TRBV19 and TRBJ2-7; possibly TRBD2 for D (5 bases). This CDR3 region has 18 residues. Germline assignment: CDR1 LNHDA and CDR2 SQIVND (reference sequence). Trimming removed 5 bases at V and 6 bases at J, with 29 bases between.

This CDR3 is CAISPGGPREQYF. Here the CDR3 DNA reads TGTGCCATCAGCCCGGGGGGCCCCCGCGAGCAGTACTTC. The chain has TRBV10-3 and TRBJ2-7; TRBD2 might be the D (7 bases). The CDR3 sequence is 13 residues long. V was cut by 6 bases and J by 6 bases, with 15 bases left in between. Germline V CDR1 and CDR2: ENHRY, SYGVKD.